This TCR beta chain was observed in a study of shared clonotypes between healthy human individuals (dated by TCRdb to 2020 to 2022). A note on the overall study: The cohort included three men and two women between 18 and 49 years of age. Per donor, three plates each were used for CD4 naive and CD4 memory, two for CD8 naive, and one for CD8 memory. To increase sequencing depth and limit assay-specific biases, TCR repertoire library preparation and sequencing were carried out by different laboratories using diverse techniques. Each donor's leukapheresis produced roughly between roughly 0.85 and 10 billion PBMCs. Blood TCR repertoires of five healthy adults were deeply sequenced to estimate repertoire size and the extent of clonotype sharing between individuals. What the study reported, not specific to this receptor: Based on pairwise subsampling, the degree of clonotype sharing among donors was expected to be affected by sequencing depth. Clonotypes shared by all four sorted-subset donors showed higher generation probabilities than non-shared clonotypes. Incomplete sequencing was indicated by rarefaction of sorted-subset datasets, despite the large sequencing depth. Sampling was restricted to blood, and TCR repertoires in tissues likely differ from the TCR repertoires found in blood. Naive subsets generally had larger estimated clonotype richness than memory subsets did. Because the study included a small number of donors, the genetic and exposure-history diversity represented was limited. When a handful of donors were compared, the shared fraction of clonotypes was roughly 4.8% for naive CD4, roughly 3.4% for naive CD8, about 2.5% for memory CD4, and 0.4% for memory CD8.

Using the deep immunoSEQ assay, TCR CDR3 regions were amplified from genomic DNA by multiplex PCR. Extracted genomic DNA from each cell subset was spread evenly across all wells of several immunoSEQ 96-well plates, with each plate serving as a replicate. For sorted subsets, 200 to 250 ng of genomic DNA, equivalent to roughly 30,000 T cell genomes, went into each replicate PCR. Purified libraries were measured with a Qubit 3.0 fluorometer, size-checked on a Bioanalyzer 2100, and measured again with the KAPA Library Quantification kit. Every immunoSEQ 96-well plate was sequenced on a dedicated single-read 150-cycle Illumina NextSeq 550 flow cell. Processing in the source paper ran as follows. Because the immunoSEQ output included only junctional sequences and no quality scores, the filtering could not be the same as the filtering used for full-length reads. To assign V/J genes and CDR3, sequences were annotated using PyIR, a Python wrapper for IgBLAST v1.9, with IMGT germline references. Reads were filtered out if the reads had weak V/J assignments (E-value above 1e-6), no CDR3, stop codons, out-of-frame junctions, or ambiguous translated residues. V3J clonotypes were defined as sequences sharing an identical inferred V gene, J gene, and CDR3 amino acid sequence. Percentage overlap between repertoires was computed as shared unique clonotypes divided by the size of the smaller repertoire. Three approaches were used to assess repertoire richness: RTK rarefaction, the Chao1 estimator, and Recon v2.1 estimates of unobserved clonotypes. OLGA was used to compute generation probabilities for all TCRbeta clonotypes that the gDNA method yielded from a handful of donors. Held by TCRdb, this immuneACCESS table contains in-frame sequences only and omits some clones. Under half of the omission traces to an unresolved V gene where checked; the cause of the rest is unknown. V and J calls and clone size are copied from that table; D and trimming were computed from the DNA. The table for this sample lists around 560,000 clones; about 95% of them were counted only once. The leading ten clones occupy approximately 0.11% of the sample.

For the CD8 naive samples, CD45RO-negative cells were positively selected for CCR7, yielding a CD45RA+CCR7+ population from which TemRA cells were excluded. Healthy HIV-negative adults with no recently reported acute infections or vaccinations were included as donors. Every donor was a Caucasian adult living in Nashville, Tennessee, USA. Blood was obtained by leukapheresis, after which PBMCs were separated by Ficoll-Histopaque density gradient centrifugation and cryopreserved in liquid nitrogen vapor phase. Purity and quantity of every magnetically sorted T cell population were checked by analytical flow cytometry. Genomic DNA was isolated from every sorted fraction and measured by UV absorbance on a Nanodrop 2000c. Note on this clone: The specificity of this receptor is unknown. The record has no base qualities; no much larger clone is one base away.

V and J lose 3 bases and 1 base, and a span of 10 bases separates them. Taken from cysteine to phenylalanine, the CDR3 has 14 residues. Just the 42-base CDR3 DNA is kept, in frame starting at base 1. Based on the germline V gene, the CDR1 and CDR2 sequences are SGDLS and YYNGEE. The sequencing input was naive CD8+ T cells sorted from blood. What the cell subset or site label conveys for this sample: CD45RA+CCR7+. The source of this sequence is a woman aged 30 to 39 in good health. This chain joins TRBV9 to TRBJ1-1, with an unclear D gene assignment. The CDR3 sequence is CASSAMRQNTEAFF. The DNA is TGTGCCAGCAGCGCCATGAGGCAGAACACTGAAGCTTTCTTT. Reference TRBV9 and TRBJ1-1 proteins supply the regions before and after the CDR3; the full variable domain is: DSGVTQTPKHLITATGQRVTLRCSPRSGDLSVYWYQQSLDQGLQFLIQYYNGEERAKGNILERFSAQQFPDLHSELNLSSLELGDSALYFCASSAMRQNTEAFFGQGTRLTVV.